This is a list of T cell receptor beta chains from one sample in a study of T-cell reconstitution after alpha-beta-depleted transplantation in children. A single record per CDR3 protein comes from TCRdb applying MiXCR to the PCR reads. The sample includes hundreds of thousands of distinct CDR3 sequences, 24% of them seen just once. Sequenced material: PBMCs, mostly from graft donor cells, taken 360 days after TCRalphabeta/CD19-depleted stem cell transplant. These receptors were obtained from a female patient between 2 and 10 years old who had a stem cell transplant for congenital amegakaryocytic thrombocytopenia, so the T cells may come from the graft donor. Both conserved end residues are part of each CDR3. A D gene is named only where the DNA matches it firmly. The size field is filled for only some rows; it gives once, few, many or a size class.

TRBV12-3/TRBV12-4	TRBJ2-1	.	many	CASSSFGFRYLQFF	TGTGCCAGCAGCTCGTTTGGGTTCAGGTACCTCCAGTTCTTC
TRBV2	TRBJ1-2	.	.	CASSVKSELYGYTF	TGTGCCAGCAGTGTTAAGAGCGAACTCTATGGCTACACCTTC
TRBV12-3/TRBV12-4	TRBJ1-1	.	.	CASSLSAEAFF	TGTGCCAGCAGTTTATCGGCTGAAGCTTTCTTT
TRBV24-1	TRBJ2-1	TRBD2	.	CATSASLAGASPYNEQFF	TGTGCCACCAGTGCCTCCTTAGCGGGGGCCTCACCGTACAATGAGCAGTTCTTC
TRBV12-3/TRBV12-4	TRBJ1-3	TRBD1	few	CASSFVRGWDTIYF	TGTGCCAGCAGTTTCGTCAGGGGGTGGGACACCATATATTTT
TRBV3-1	TRBJ2-1	.	many	CASSQGNNEQFF	TGTGCCAGCAGCCAAGGCAACAATGAGCAGTTCTTC
TRBV12-3/TRBV12-4	TRBJ2-3	TRBD2	.	CASSLLLTSGGTDTQYF	TGTGCCAGCAGCCTGCTGCTGACTAGCGGGGGCACAGATACGCAGTATTTT
TRBV28	TRBJ2-1	TRBD2	.	CASSSPGGPGNEQFF	TGTGCCAGCAGTTCCCCGGGAGGGCCCGGCAATGAGCAGTTCTTC
TRBV10-3	TRBJ1-1	.	few	CAITQNRAERSEAFF	TGTGCCATCACCCAAAACAGGGCCGAGAGGTCTGAAGCTTTCTTT
TRBV12-3/TRBV12-4	TRBJ2-7	TRBD1	.	CASSLLGQGVSEQYF	TGTGCCAGCAGTTTATTGGGTCAGGGGGTCAGCGAGCAGTACTTC
TRBV5-1	TRBJ1-6	.	few	CASSYSGAGTYNSPLHF	TGCGCCAGCAGCTACTCAGGGGCCGGAACTTATAATTCACCCCTCCACTTT
TRBV28	TRBJ2-7	.	few	CASVPGPLSYEQYF	TGTGCCAGCGTCCCCGGGCCCCTCTCCTACGAGCAGTACTTC
TRBV3-1	TRBJ2-1	TRBD2	few	CASSQDLAGGPYEQFF	TGTGCCAGCAGCCAGGATTTAGCGGGAGGGCCCTATGAGCAGTTCTTC
TRBV29-1	TRBJ2-1	.	.	CSVDIGHSNEQFF	TGCAGCGTTGATATAGGACACAGCAATGAGCAGTTCTTC
TRBV12-3/TRBV12-4	TRBJ1-3	.	once	CASSLRPYSGNTIYF	TGTGCCAGCAGTTTGAGGCCCTACTCTGGAAACACCATATATTTT
TRBV12-3/TRBV12-4	TRBJ2-6	.	.	CASSLSIVGPGANVLTF	TGTGCCAGCAGTTTAAGTATCGTCGGTCCTGGGGCCAACGTCCTGACTTTC
TRBV12-3/TRBV12-4	TRBJ1-5	.	.	CASSGHVGTNQPQHF	TGTGCCAGCAGTGGTCACGTAGGCACCAATCAGCCCCAGCATTTT
TRBV5-1	TRBJ2-2	.	few	CASSLDPRNTGELFF	TGCGCCAGCAGCTTGGACCCTAGGAACACCGGGGAGCTGTTTTTT
TRBV18	TRBJ2-7	TRBD1	few	CASSPQGQAAYEQYF	TGTGCCAGCTCACCGCAGGGACAGGCGGCCTACGAGCAGTACTTC
TRBV7-9	TRBJ2-7	TRBD2	.	CASGEGLHEQYF	TGTGCCAGTGGGGAGGGGCTACACGAGCAGTACTTC
TRBV14	TRBJ2-7	.	few	CASSPRLGGEQYF	TGTGCCAGCAGCCCAAGGTTGGGCGGCGAGCAGTACTTC
TRBV5-6	TRBJ1-5	.	few	CASSLSALGPQHF	TGTGCCAGCAGCTTGTCGGCGTTGGGGCCCCAGCATTTT
TRBV2	TRBJ1-5	TRBD1	.	CASSEVRTGRNQPQHF	TGTGCCAGCAGTGAAGTCCGGACAGGGCGTAATCAGCCCCAGCATTTT
TRBV3-1	TRBJ2-7	.	few	CASQIFGSDEQYF	TGTGCCAGCCAGATATTTGGCTCGGACGAGCAGTACTTC
TRBV4-3	TRBJ1-1	.	few	CASSARLNTEAFF	TGCGCCAGCAGCGCCCGCCTGAACACTGAAGCTTTCTTT
TRBV28	TRBJ1-5	.	few	CASSRGYQPQHF	TGTGCCAGCAGTCGGGGTTATCAGCCCCAGCATTTT
TRBV6-2/TRBV6-3	TRBJ2-3	TRBD1	.	CASSLRGQGRTDTQYF	TGTGCCAGCAGTTTGAGAGGACAGGGACGCACAGATACGCAGTATTTT
TRBV5-1	TRBJ1-2	TRBD1	few	CASSLSPTGWYGYTF	TGCGCCAGCAGCTTGTCCCCGACAGGGTGGTATGGCTACACCTTC
TRBV7-8	TRBJ2-7	.	.	CASSLELASFEQYF	TGTGCCAGCAGCTTAGAATTAGCTAGCTTCGAGCAGTACTTC
TRBV4-3	TRBJ2-3	.	few	CASSQLGPPDTQYF	TGCGCCAGCAGCCAGTTAGGGCCCCCAGATACGCAGTATTTT
TRBV4-3	TRBJ2-1	.	few	CASSPYLAEGTSSYNEQFF	TGCGCCAGCAGCCCCTATCTAGCGGAGGGGACAAGCTCCTACAATGAGCAGTTCTTC
TRBV10-3	TRBJ1-2	TRBD1	few	CAISPYRGGNPYTF	TGTGCCATCAGCCCCTACAGGGGAGGTAATCCCTACACCTTC
TRBV7-9	TRBJ2-3	TRBD2	.	CASSNPGGENTDTQYF	TGTGCCAGCAGCAACCCCGGGGGGGAGAACACAGATACGCAGTATTTT
TRBV2	TRBJ1-2	.	.	CASSVGRAGYGYTF	TGTGCCAGCAGTGTGGGCAGGGCTGGCTATGGCTACACCTTC
TRBV20-1	TRBJ1-6	.	few	CSAGIRGAPGFNSPLHF	TGCAGTGCCGGGATCCGGGGGGCGCCAGGGTTCAATTCACCCCTCCACTTT
TRBV4-2	TRBJ1-5	TRBD1	.	CASSPRQGFILNQPQHF	TGTGCCAGCAGCCCACGACAGGGGTTTATACTCAATCAGCCCCAGCATTTT
TRBV28	TRBJ2-2	.	.	CASSLFTVGPGELFF	TGTGCCAGCAGTTTGTTCACTGTGGGCCCCGGGGAGCTGTTTTTT
TRBV28	TRBJ2-7	.	.	CASSFQGESDCEQYF	TGTGCCAGCAGTTTTCAAGGGGAGTCTGATTGCGAGCAGTACTTC
TRBV27	TRBJ1-1	.	.	CASSLSAPNTEAFF	TGTGCCAGCAGTTTATCGGCTCCGAACACTGAAGCTTTCTTT
TRBV20-1	TRBJ2-7	.	.	CSARVVYSYEQYF	TGCAGTGCTAGAGTCGTCTACTCCTACGAGCAGTACTTC
TRBV29-1	TRBJ2-3	.	few	CSTRGDIRTDTQYF	TGCAGCACCCGGGGAGACATACGCACAGATACGCAGTATTTT
TRBV5-1	TRBJ1-1	.	.	CASSLEFPTEAFF	TGCGCCAGCAGCTTGGAGTTTCCGACTGAAGCTTTCTTT
TRBV3-1	TRBJ1-2	TRBD1	.	CASSQTQGSYGYTF	TGTGCCAGCAGCCAAACACAGGGGTCCTATGGCTACACCTTC
TRBV18	TRBJ2-7	.	.	CASSDRQAGSYEQYF	TGTGCCAGCTCTGACCGACAGGCGGGATCCTACGAGCAGTACTTC
TRBV12-3/TRBV12-4	TRBJ1-1	.	many	CASSFGATEAFF	TGTGCCAGCAGTTTCGGGGCCACTGAAGCTTTCTTT
TRBV4-2	TRBJ2-1	TRBD2	.	CASSQVTSGSTEQFF	TGTGCCAGCAGCCAAGTAACTAGCGGGAGTACTGAGCAGTTCTTC
TRBV12-3/TRBV12-4	TRBJ2-1	.	many	CASSLIGQANNEQFF	TGTGCCAGCAGTTTAATCGGCCAGGCTAACAATGAGCAGTTCTTC
TRBV12-3/TRBV12-4	TRBJ2-1	.	many	CASSFRGNEQFF	TGTGCCAGCAGTTTCAGGGGAAATGAGCAGTTCTTC
TRBV20-1	TRBJ1-2	TRBD1	few	CSAPWTGPNYGYTF	TGCAGTGCCCCTTGGACAGGGCCTAACTATGGCTACACCTTC
TRBV5-1	TRBJ2-4	TRBD1	few	CASSRTGARDIQYF	TGCGCCAGCAGCAGGACAGGGGCGAGGGACATTCAGTACTTC
TRBV28	TRBJ2-7	.	.	CASSPGWPLVEQYF	TGTGCCAGCAGCCCCGGGTGGCCCCTTGTCGAGCAGTACTTC
TRBV12-3/TRBV12-4	TRBJ2-2	.	many	CASSLAANTGELFF	TGTGCCAGCAGTTTAGCGGCCAACACCGGGGAGCTGTTTTTT
TRBV20-1	TRBJ2-1	TRBD2	.	CSAKRMGASGRWSYNEQFF	TGCAGTGCCAAGAGGATGGGAGCTAGCGGGAGATGGTCCTACAATGAGCAGTTCTTC